The 11 T cell receptor beta chains below all came from one sample that was sequenced in a study of T cell clonality in common variable immunodeficiency. Data came from immunoSEQ multiplex PCR; TCRdb stores just in-frame clones and leaves some out. Observed in the sample are tens of thousands of clones, none of them singletons. Sequences were obtained from peripheral blood mononuclear cells. The receptors come from a person aged 18 to 69 in good health.

This clone was detected many times. The CDR3 is CSARPSGGRDTQYF. CDR3 bases read: TGCAGTGCTAGGCCTTCCGGGGGGAGAGATACG. This chain links TRBV20-1 with TRBJ2-3; 7 positions match TRBD2. The CDR3 is cut off 3 residues early in the read; its end comes from the germline J gene. This CDR3 spans 14 amino acids. J lost 5 bases, V lost 3 bases, and 8 bases had no gene match. Germline CDR1 and CDR2: DFQATT and SNEGSKA (reference sequence).

This clone was detected ten times or more. The read ends 3 residues early relative to the CDR3; the germline J gene fills the gap. The rearrangement uses TRBV28 and TRBJ2-4; D is uncertain. Trimming left V 5 bases short and J 3 bases short, with 14 bases between. Per germline, CDR1 MDHEN and CDR2 SYDVKM. The CDR3 runs 15 residues. CDR3 DNA (partial): TGTGCCAGCAGTCCCGTTGACTCGAACAAAAACATT. Encoded protein: CASSPVDSNKNI. The entire CDR3 reads CASSPVDSNKNIQYF.

This clone was seen repeatedly, ten times or more. The read terminates 3 residues before the CDR3 end, so the remaining end is supplied by the germline J gene. The V gene is TRBV20-1, the J gene TRBJ1-1, with TRBD1 as a possible D gene (5 bases). The V and J ends lost 3 bases and 5 bases respectively, with 19 bases between them. The germline gives CDR1 DFQATT, CDR2 SNEGSKA (reference sequence). The CDR3 covers 15 residues. CDR3 bases read: TGCAGTGCTAGCTCCCCCTGGGAAGAGGGGACTGAA. It is translated as CSASSPWEEGTE. The whole CDR3 sequence reads CSASSPWEEGTEAFF.

This clone has ten or more counts. The CDR3 is cut off 3 residues early in the read; its end comes from the germline J gene. The sample has other DNA sequences that encode this CDR3 too. The rearrangement links TRBV7-9 to TRBJ2-7, with 9 bases fitting TRBD1. Germline trimming cut 5 bases from V and 3 bases from J; bases unmatched to any gene: 8. The CDR3 is made up of 15 amino acids. From germline, CDR1 is SEHNR and CDR2 FQNEAQ (reference sequence). The CDR3 is CASSPPGQGNYEQYF. The CDR3 bases that were read are TGTGCCAGCAGCCCCCCGGGACAGGGCAACTACGAG. Combining the CDR3 with reference TRBV7-9 and TRBJ2-7 gives the whole variable domain DTGVSQNPRHKITKRGQNVTFRCDPISEHNRLYWYRQTLGQGPEFLTYFQNEAQLEKSRLLSDRFSAERPKGSFSTLEIQRTEQGDSAMYLCASSPPGQGNYEQYFGPGTRLTVT.

This clone was observed at least ten times. The DNA ends 3 residues before the CDR3 does, and the rest of the CDR3 is filled in from the germline J gene. V usage is TRBV5-1 and J usage is TRBJ2-5; 7 positions agree with TRBD1. Germline V gene data show CDR1 as SGHRS and CDR2 as YFSETQ. The V and J ends lost 6 bases and 2 bases, in that order; junction bases with no gene match: 7. This CDR3 is 14 amino acids long. Partial CDR3 DNA: TGCGCCAGCAATAGACAGGGCCAACAAGAGACC. It is translated as CASNRQGQQET. The CDR3 reads in full as CASNRQGQQETQYF.

This clone showed up many times. Read sequence stops 3 residues before the CDR3 end, and the germline J gene provides the missing end. The rearrangement links TRBV2 to TRBJ1-2; the D is unclear. The CDR3 has 11 amino acids. CDR1 is SNHLY, CDR2 FYNNEI, per germline. Between the trimmed V and J ends, which lost 8 bases and 3 bases, there was a span of 7 bases. CDR3 sequence reads: CASLADYGYTF. The DNA read from the CDR3 is TGTGCCAGCCTGGCGGACTATGGC.

This clone was seen ten or more times. The read finishes 3 residues shy of the CDR3 end, and the germline J gene is used to complete it. The rearrangement joins TRBV6-4 to TRBJ2-2; TRBD1 is a possible D gene (6 bases). Germline lookup yields CDR1 MRHNA and CDR2 SNTAGT. The CDR3 has 14 amino acids. Deletions cut 3 bases from V and 4 bases from J, with 9 bases between. CDR3 DNA, as far as it was read: TGTGCCAGCAGTGAAGGGGGTTCCACCGGGGAG. This codes for CASSEGGSTGE. The whole CDR3 reads CASSEGGSTGELFF.

This clone has ten or more counts. The CDR3 sequence: CASSGHLSGNTIYF. CDR3 DNA (partial): TGTGCCAGTTCGGGACATCTCTCTGGAAACACC. The chain links TRBV19 to TRBJ1-3; D is perhaps TRBD1 (6 bases). Read sequence stops 3 residues before the CDR3 end, and the germline J gene provides the missing end. This CDR3 is built from 14 residues. V was cut by 8 bases and J by 0 bases, with 11 bases left in between. CDR1 is LNHDA, CDR2 SQIVND, per germline (reference sequence).

This clone turned up a few times. The sequenced fragment ends 3 residues before the CDR3 boundary, so the rest is inferred from the germline J gene. The chain carries TRBV2 and TRBJ1-2; D may be TRBD1 (5 bases). Germline V gene data show CDR1 as SNHLY and CDR2 as FYNNEI. CDR3 length: 15 amino acids. The V end was cut by 7 bases, the J end by 0 bases, with 15 bases between. The CDR3 bases that were read are TGTGCCAGCACCCCTGGGGGGGAAGCTAACTATGGC. It translates to CASTPGGEANYG. The full CDR3 protein is CASTPGGEANYGYTF.

This clone showed up many times. The CDR3: CASSTRRDRGTDTQYF. The sequenced part of the CDR3 DNA is TGTGCCAGTAGTACCCGCCGGGACAGGGGGACCGATACG. V and J are TRBV19 and TRBJ2-3; 11 positions match TRBD1. The sequence runs out 3 residues before the end of the CDR3; the remainder is reconstructed from the germline J gene. This CDR3 spans 16 amino acids. In germline, CDR1 is LNHDA, CDR2 SQIVND (reference sequence). V lost 4 bases, J lost 6 bases, and 9 bases stayed unmatched. The full variable domain, rest sourced from reference TRBV19 and TRBJ2-3, is DGGITQSPKYLFRKEGQNVTLSCEQNLNHDAMYWYRQDPGQGLRLIYYSQIVNDFQKGDIAEGYSVSREKKESFPLTVTSAQKNPTAFYLCASSTRRDRGTDTQYFGPGTRLTVL.

Many counts were recorded for this clone. The read comes to an end 3 residues before the CDR3 does, leaving the germline J gene to fill in the end. This chain joins TRBV7-9 and TRBJ1-2; TRBD1 aligns across 11 bases. V gave up 3 bases and J gave up 3 bases; unmatched junction bases: 3. This CDR3 spans 15 amino acids. Looked up from germline, CDR1 is SEHNR and CDR2 is FQNEAQ (reference sequence). The CDR3 here is CASSLDRGLDYGYTF. The covered CDR3 bases are TGTGCCAGCAGCTTGGACAGGGGGCTTGACTATGGC.